This T cell receptor (beta chain) was retrieved from a study of Graves' ophthalmopathy and Graves' hyperthyroidism. Many counts were recorded for this clonotype. Amplification from RNA transcripts yielded the TCR beta CDR3 regions. HTBI-primed RT-PCR formed the first round, and a multiplex PCR formed the second. TCRdb ran MiXCR on the multiplex PCR reads and lists one entry per CDR3 protein. The sample holds about 390,000 distinct CDR3 sequences, 15% seen once. Hyperthyroidism was classified as stable if no ophthalmopathy occurred within 18 months of follow-up. The authors enrolled newly diagnosed hyperthyroidism patients aged 18 to 65 with under 2 months' duration. Among the exclusions were patients with other autoimmune diseases, uncontrolled infections, pregnancy or lactation. Diagnosis was based on clinical symptoms, serum thyroxine, TRAb, thyroid ultrasound and orbital computed tomography. The V and J ends lost 1 base and 5 bases respectively, with 9 bases between them. CDR3 size: 13 residues. The germline V gene encodes CDR1 SGHAT and CDR2 FQNNGV.

The sequencing sample was made of peripheral blood. This TCR came from a woman between 18 and 29 years old with stable Graves' hyperthyroidism. The J gene is TRBJ2-7, the V gene TRBV11-2; a weak D match, TRBD2 (5 bases). For the CDR3, the DNA is TGTGCCAGCAGCTTAGGGGAGATCGACGAGCAGTACTTC. Its protein is CASSLGEIDEQYF. Using reference TRBV11-2 and TRBJ2-7 for the parts outside the CDR3, the full variable domain is EAGVAQSPRYKIIEKRQSVAFWCNPISGHATLYWYQQILGQGPKLLIQFQNNGVVDDSQLPKDRFSAERLKGVDSTLKIQPAKLEDSAVYLCASSLGEIDEQYFGPGTRLTVT.